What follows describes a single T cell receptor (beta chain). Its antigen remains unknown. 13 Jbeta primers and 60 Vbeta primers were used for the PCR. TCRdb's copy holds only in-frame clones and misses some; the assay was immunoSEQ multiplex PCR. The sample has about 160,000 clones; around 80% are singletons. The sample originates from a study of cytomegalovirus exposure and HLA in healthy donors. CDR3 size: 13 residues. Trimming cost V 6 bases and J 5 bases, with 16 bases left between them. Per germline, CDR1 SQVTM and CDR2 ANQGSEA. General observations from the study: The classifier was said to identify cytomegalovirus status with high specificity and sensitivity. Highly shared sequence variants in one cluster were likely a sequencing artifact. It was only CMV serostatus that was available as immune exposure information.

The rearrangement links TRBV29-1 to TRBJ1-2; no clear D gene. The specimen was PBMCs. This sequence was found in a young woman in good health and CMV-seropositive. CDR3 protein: CSVGRFRDYGYTF. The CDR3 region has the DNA TGCAGCGTCGGCAGGTTTCGGGATTATGGCTACACCTTC. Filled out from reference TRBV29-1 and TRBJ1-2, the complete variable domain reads SAVISQKPSRDICQRGTSLTIQCQVDSQVTMMFWYRQQPGQSLTLIATANQGSEATYESGFVIDKFPISRPNLTFSTLTVSNMSPEDSSIYLCSVGRFRDYGYTFGSGTRLTVV.